This entry describes one TCR beta chain. This sample stems from a study of blood T cell repertoires in COVID-19. Study-level background: Specimens from acute and convalescent COVID-19 originated in the United States, Italy and Spain.

The assay was immunoSEQ multiplex PCR, and TCRdb's table has in-frame clones only and misses some. The table records 100,000 to 150,000 clones, 81% of them present only once. V trimming: 3 bases; J trimming: 8 bases; junction bases outside the gene matches: 8. From germline, CDR1 is SGHNT and CDR2 YYREEE (reference sequence). The CDR3 has 15 residues. V gene TRBV5-4 combines with J gene TRBJ2-1; 10 nucleotides agree with TRBD2. The sequenced material came from peripheral blood. This clonotype originated in a woman in her sixties or seventies with active or convalescent COVID-19. The CDR3 region is CASSSEREGSDEQFF. CDR3 coding DNA: TGTGCCAGCAGCTCAGAGCGGGAGGGCAGCGATGAGCAGTTCTTC.